Below, 3 T cell receptor beta chains from the same sample are listed, as sequenced in a study of PD-L1 blockade in urothelial cancer. TCRdb's table, derived via immunoSEQ multiplex PCR, lists solely in-frame clones and lacks some. Among some 31,000 clones listed, approximately 80% were seen once. Described time point: peripheral blood 6 weeks after treatment start. The sequencing here drew on PBMCs, taken around atezolizumab (anti-PD-L1) treatment. The receptors were sampled from a man in his 70s with urothelial cancer.

The J gene is TRBJ1-2, the V gene TRBV7-2, with D unresolved. Germline V gene lookup returns CDR1 SGHTA and CDR2 FQGNSA. The length of the CDR3 is 15 residues. V was clipped by 1 base and J by 0 bases, with 9 bases between them. The CDR3 bases are TGTGCCAGCAGCTTAGATCCCAGCGCTAACTATGGCTACACCTTC. Translating it yields CASSLDPSANYGYTF.

Only one count was recorded for this clone. This chain connects TRBV29-1 to TRBJ1-2, with D unresolved. CDR1 and CDR2 from the germline V gene are SQVTM and ANQGSEA. The ends were cut back, 7 bases at V and 8 bases at J, with 14 bases in the middle. The CDR3 is made up of 11 amino acids. CDR3 sequence (DNA): TGCAGCGCCCGTCTAACCGAGGGCTACACCTTC. Protein product: CSARLTEGYTF.

V and J are TRBV5-1 and TRBJ2-5; TRBD2 agrees at 12 bases. Germline CDR1 is SGHRS and CDR2 is YFSETQ. There are 17 residues in the CDR3. Germline trimming cut 0 bases from V and 1 base from J; bases unmatched to any gene: 4. The DNA for the CDR3 is TGCGCCAGCAGCTTGGGAAGACTAGCGGGAGTCCAAGAGACCCAGTACTTC. This codes for CASSLGRLAGVQETQYF.